The 2 T cell receptor beta chains presented below share a single source sample, sequenced in a study of cytomegalovirus exposure and HLA in healthy donors. The study ran its PCR with 60 Vbeta and 13 Jbeta primers. TCRdb's table, derived via immunoSEQ multiplex PCR, lists solely in-frame clones and lacks some. The sample holds more than 95,000 clones, around 75% seen once. Sequenced material: PBMCs. The receptors were gathered from a young man in good health and CMV-seronegative.

The rearrangement joins TRBV19 to TRBJ1-3; D gene unclear. CDR1 and CDR2 from the germline V gene are LNHDA and SQIVND (reference sequence). The CDR3 totals 13 residues. Trimming took off 9 bases at V and 2 bases at J, with 11 bases between the two ends. The CDR3 coding sequence is TGTGCCAGCGAACAGAACCCTGGAAACACCATATATTTT. Amino acids: CASEQNPGNTIYF.

The chain is built from TRBV13 and TRBJ1-5; 9 bases map to TRBD1. Germline trimming cut 4 bases from V and 1 base from J; bases unmatched to any gene: 5. Looked up from germline, CDR1 is PRHDT and CDR2 is FYEKMQ (reference sequence). The CDR3 contains 16 residues. In DNA, the CDR3 is TGTGCCAGCAGCTCCGGGACAGGGAGAAGCAATCAGCCCCAGCATTTT. Protein: CASSSGTGRSNQPQHF.